Each of the 27 T cell receptor beta chains below was sequenced from the same sample in a study of T cell repertoires in cytomegalovirus infection. MiXCR, run by TCRdb on the reads, gives a single entry per CDR3 protein. The table lists about 530,000 distinct CDR3 sequences, 26% of them singletons. Specimen: PBMCs. The receptors were sampled from a human donor in good health (CMV status not recorded). Some clones in this sample may be carry-over from other donors' samples.

The chain joins TRBV9 to TRBJ1-1, with 8 bases lining up with TRBD1. Trimming cost V 4 bases and J 7 bases; bases outside gene matches: 15. This CDR3 is built from 16 residues. Germline V lookup: CDR1 SGDLS, CDR2 YYNGEE. The CDR3 is CASSPQDRARGIEAFF. The CDR3 DNA is TGTGCCAGCAGCCCCCAGGACAGGGCCCGAGGTATTGAAGCTTTCTTT.

This chain links TRBV4-1 with TRBJ1-1; D ambiguous. This CDR3 is built from 15 residues. Germline V gene sequence: CDR1 MGHRA, CDR2 YSYEKL. The ends were cut back, 1 base at V and 9 bases at J, with 18 bases in the middle. DNA of the CDR3: TGCGCCAGCAGCCAAGTAGGTGCTGCTCGCCTTCAAGCTTTCTTT. It yields the protein CASSQVGAARLQAFF.

There are a few counts of this clonotype. This rearrangement joins TRBV12-3 or TRBV12-4 to TRBJ1-6; D is unresolved. Trimming stripped 5 bases from V and 0 bases from J, with 5 bases between. The CDR3 has 14 amino acids. The CDR3 sequence is CASSGSSYNSPLHF. CDR3 coding DNA: TGTGCCAGCAGTGGAAGCTCCTATAATTCACCCCTCCACTTT.

V gene TRBV4-1 combines with J gene TRBJ2-2, with TRBD1 identical over 10 bases. Germline trimming cut 3 bases from V and 3 bases from J; bases unmatched to any gene: 13. Germline V gene lookup returns CDR1 MGHRA and CDR2 YSYEKL. The CDR3 length is 19 residues. This CDR3 reads CASSQGSGPGTGDTGELFF. In nucleotides, the CDR3 is TGCGCCAGCAGCCAGGGCAGCGGTCCGGGGACAGGGGACACCGGGGAGCTGTTTTTT.

To note about this clonotype: The junction differs from germline at one of its ends, possibly a read error. The chain joins TRBV12-5 to TRBJ2-1; TRBD2 matches at 11 bases. The CDR3 extends over 11 amino acids. In germline, CDR1 is LGHNT, CDR2 FRNRAP. CDR3 nucleotides: TGTGCTAGTGGTTTAATAGCGGGGGGGGTCTTC. Its translation is CASGLIAGGVF.

The genes are TRBV5-4 and TRBJ2-5; D is possibly TRBD2 (5 bases). Germline V gene data show CDR1 as SGHNT and CDR2 as YYREEE (reference sequence). V was shortened by 0 bases and J by 3 bases, with 12 bases between the two germline ends. This CDR3 has 15 amino acids. For the CDR3, the DNA is TGTGCCAGCAGCTTGGGGGTGGACTCTAAAGAGACCCAGTACTTC. Its protein is CASSLGVDSKETQYF. Full variable domain (missing parts from reference TRBV5-4 and TRBJ2-5): ETGVTQSPTHLIKTRGQQVTLRCSSQSGHNTVSWYQQALGQGPQFIFQYYREEENGRGNFPPRFSGLQFPNYSSELNVNALELDDSALYLCASSLGVDSKETQYFGPGTRLLVL.

This clonotype was seen ten or more times. V usage is TRBV11-2 and J usage is TRBJ1-1, with D unclear. Germline V gives CDR1 SGHAT, CDR2 FQNNGV. There are 14 residues in the CDR3. Between the trimmed V and J ends, which lost 1 base and 5 bases, there was a span of 11 bases. DNA of the CDR3: TGTGCCAGCAGCTTAGCGTTATTGGCGACTGAAGCTTTCTTT. This sequence encodes CASSLALLATEAFF.

The genes are TRBV7-6 and TRBJ1-4, with D possibly being TRBD1 (6 bases). Germline assignment: CDR1 SGHVS and CDR2 FNYEAQ. Trimming shortened V by 2 bases and J by 8 bases, and 21 bases separated the two germline ends. The CDR3 runs 17 residues. The chain's CDR3 is CASSLRQGINVPEKLFF. The CDR3 DNA reads TGTGCCAGCAGCTTACGCCAGGGGATTAACGTACCAGAAAAACTGTTTTTT.

The chain employs TRBV7-3 and TRBJ2-5, with 7 bases fitting TRBD1. Germline V CDR1 and CDR2: SGHTA, FQGTGA. After removal of 3 bases from V and 5 bases from J, the junction contained 9 bases not matched to a gene. The CDR3 is 15 amino acids. The CDR3 DNA sequence: TGTGCCAGCAGCTTGGGGTTTGGGGGACAGGAGACCCAGTACTTC. Translation gives CASSLGFGGQETQYF.

This clonotype was picked up a small number of times. The chain employs TRBV4-3 and TRBJ2-1; TRBD2 matches 11 bases. Trimming took 3 bases from V and 6 from J; bases not matched to a gene: 10. Germline V gives CDR1 LGHNA, CDR2 YSLEER. CDR3 length equals 17 residues. This CDR3 reads CASSQRITSGGLNEQFF. The CDR3 coding sequence is TGCGCCAGCAGCCAGCGCATTACTAGCGGGGGTCTCAATGAGCAGTTCTTC.

This clonotype came up a few times. The chain couples TRBV24-1 to TRBJ2-2, with unresolved D. The CDR3 covers 14 residues. In germline, CDR1 is KGHDR, CDR2 SFDVKD. V lost 9 bases, J lost 0 bases, and 10 bases lay in between. CDR3 DNA: TGTGCCACCGGACGTAACGCGAACACCGGGGAGCTGTTTTTT. Amino acids: CATGRNANTGELFF.

In its sample, this clonotype was seen a few times. The chain uses TRBV11-2 and TRBJ2-5; maybe TRBD2 (5 bases). CDR3 size: 16 residues. Trimming stripped 1 base from V and 2 bases from J, with 14 bases between. Per germline, CDR1 SGHAT and CDR2 FQNNGV. CDR3 sequence reads: CASSLAWAGNQETQYF. Written as DNA, the CDR3 is TGTGCCAGCAGCTTAGCCTGGGCGGGTAATCAAGAGACCCAGTACTTC.

The chain combines TRBV30 with TRBJ2-1; D gene uncertain. Germline V CDR1 and CDR2: GTSNPN, SVGIG (reference sequence). Trimming stripped 2 bases from V and 4 bases from J, with 6 bases between. The CDR3 loop spans 12 amino acids. The CDR3 region has the DNA TGTGCCTGGAGTAGGCTATACAATGAGCAGTTCTTC. Translating it yields CAWSRLYNEQFF.

This clonotype was seen at least ten times. This rearrangement joins TRBV7-2 to TRBJ1-1; no clear D. The CDR3 sequence is 14 residues long. V was cut by 7 bases and J by 3 bases, with 15 bases left in between. CDR1 is SGHTA, CDR2 FQGNSA, per germline. The chain's CDR3 is CASTRPGTYTEAFF. The CDR3 coding sequence is TGTGCCAGCACCCGACCGGGAACCTACACTGAAGCTTTCTTT.

V gene TRBV27 combines with J gene TRBJ2-7, with 10 positions matching TRBD1. Germline CDR1 and CDR2: MNHEY and SMNVEV (reference sequence). V gave up 4 bases and J gave up 4 bases; unmatched junction bases: 7. The CDR3 runs 15 residues. The CDR3 reads CASSSGTGAGYEQYF. In DNA, the CDR3 is TGTGCCAGCAGTTCCGGGACAGGGGCGGGTTACGAGCAGTACTTC.

This clonotype was observed at least ten times. The CDR3 loop reads CASSLDRVAGELFF. CDR3 sequence (DNA): TGTGCCAGCAGCTTAGACAGGGTCGCCGGGGAGCTGTTTTTT. The V call is TRBV11-2, the J call TRBJ2-2, with D maybe TRBD1 (5 bases). V lost 0 bases and J lost 6, with 8 bases in between. The germline CDR1 and CDR2 sequences are SGHAT and FQNNGV. There are 14 residues in the CDR3.

With respect to this clonotype: One end of the junction varies from germline; a read error may be responsible. The chain couples TRBV20-1 to TRBJ2-5, with 15 bases lining up with TRBD2. The CDR3 spans 16 residues. Looked up from germline, CDR1 is DFQATT and CDR2 is SNEGSKA (reference sequence). This CDR3 reads CSALGLAGGPQEAQYF. As DNA, the CDR3 is TGCAGTGCTCTGGGACTAGCGGGAGGCCCCCAAGAGGCCCAGTACTTC.

This clonotype turned up a few times. This chain links TRBV10-3 with TRBJ1-1; tentative D call: TRBD1 (6 bases). Germline V lookup: CDR1 ENHRY, CDR2 SYGVKD. This CDR3 has 14 amino acids. V was clipped by 5 bases and J by 6 bases, with 16 bases between them. The CDR3 loop is CAISPGGLRAEAFF. As DNA, the CDR3 is TGTGCCATCAGTCCCGGGGGCCTAAGGGCTGAAGCTTTCTTT.

V usage is TRBV20-1 and J usage is TRBJ2-7; the match to TRBD2 covers 16 bases. This CDR3 has 19 amino acids. Looked up from germline, CDR1 is DFQATT and CDR2 is SNEGSKA (reference sequence). After removal of 2 bases from V and 4 bases from J, the junction contained 14 bases not matched to a gene. The CDR3 sequence: CSARSLGLAGGPGGYEQYF. CDR3 coding DNA: TGCAGTGCTAGATCCTTGGGACTAGCGGGAGGGCCGGGTGGTTACGAGCAGTACTTC.

The CDR3 sequence is CASSNSGRRTGELFF. The CDR3 bases are TGTGCCAGCAGTAATAGCGGGAGGCGGACCGGGGAGCTGTTTTTT. The rearrangement uses TRBV12-3 or TRBV12-4 and TRBJ2-2; 10 bases are a match to TRBD2. J gave up 5 bases and V 5 bases, and 5 bases lay outside the gene matches. The CDR3 extends over 15 amino acids.

The rearrangement links TRBV9 to TRBJ1-1; 7 nucleotides agree with TRBD1. V shed 0 bases and J 4 bases; nucleotides not matched to a gene: 12. Germline V gene data show CDR1 as SGDLS and CDR2 as YYNGEE. CDR3 length equals 17 residues. The CDR3 region is CASSVAETGRFGTEAFF. In nucleotides, the CDR3 is TGTGCCAGCAGCGTAGCCGAGACAGGGCGTTTCGGCACTGAAGCTTTCTTT.

This clonotype was recorded a few times. The genes are TRBV28 and TRBJ2-7, with TRBD2 matching over 11 bases. The CDR3 is 16 residues long. V lost 1 base, J lost 1 base, and 3 bases stayed unmatched. CDR1 is MDHEN and CDR2 is SYDVKM in the germline V gene. Written as DNA, the CDR3 is TGTGCCAGCAGTTTATCGGCTAGCGGGGGGTCCTACGAGCAGTACGTC. Its translation is CASSLSASGGSYEQYV.

This clonotype showed up just a few times. J is TRBJ2-5 and V is TRBV5-1; D gene unclear. Germline CDR1 reads SGHRS; CDR2 reads YFSETQ. The CDR3 totals 16 residues. The V end lost 4 bases, the J end lost 0 bases, and 16 bases lay between the germline ends. The CDR3: CASSPSPNPYQETQYF. The CDR3, as DNA: TGCGCCAGCAGCCCAAGTCCGAATCCGTACCAAGAGACCCAGTACTTC.

The chain is built from TRBV7-9 and TRBJ1-2; D might be TRBD1 (6 bases). Deletions cut 5 bases from V and 4 bases from J, with 11 bases between. The CDR3 consists of 13 residues. The V gene's germline CDR1 is SEHNR and CDR2 FQNEAQ (reference sequence). DNA of the CDR3: TGTGCCAGCAGCGATACAGGGATCTATGGCTACACCTTC. It codes for CASSDTGIYGYTF.

The chain combines TRBV7-2 with TRBJ2-3; tentative D call: TRBD2 (6 bases). Germline-derived CDR1 and CDR2 are SGHTA and FQGNSA. Between the trimmed V and J ends, which lost 5 bases and 3 bases, there was a span of 15 bases. This CDR3 is built from 15 residues. The CDR3 loop is CASSRQGGLTDTQYF. In DNA, the CDR3 is TGTGCCAGCAGCCGCCAGGGAGGTTTAACAGATACGCAGTATTTT.

J is TRBJ2-1 and V is TRBV4-3; 11 bases map to TRBD2. CDR1 is LGHNA and CDR2 is YSLEER in the germline V gene. The CDR3 runs to 14 residues. Losses at the gene ends were 4 bases for V and 6 bases for J; bases not matched to a gene: 2. The CDR3 coding sequence is TGCGCCAGCAGCCCGGGACTAGCGGCCAATGAGCAGTTCTTC. Protein sequence: CASSPGLAANEQFF.

This clonotype was observed a handful of times. The rearrangement joins TRBV19 to TRBJ2-7; TRBD2 agrees at 9 bases. Germline V gives CDR1 LNHDA, CDR2 SQIVND (reference sequence). V was pared by 9 bases and J by 7 bases, with 13 bases of the junction left unmatched. This CDR3 has 14 residues. The CDR3 DNA reads as TGTGCCAGCCGGAGGCGGGAGGGCCCCCGTGAGCAGTACTTC. Translated: CASRRREGPREQYF.